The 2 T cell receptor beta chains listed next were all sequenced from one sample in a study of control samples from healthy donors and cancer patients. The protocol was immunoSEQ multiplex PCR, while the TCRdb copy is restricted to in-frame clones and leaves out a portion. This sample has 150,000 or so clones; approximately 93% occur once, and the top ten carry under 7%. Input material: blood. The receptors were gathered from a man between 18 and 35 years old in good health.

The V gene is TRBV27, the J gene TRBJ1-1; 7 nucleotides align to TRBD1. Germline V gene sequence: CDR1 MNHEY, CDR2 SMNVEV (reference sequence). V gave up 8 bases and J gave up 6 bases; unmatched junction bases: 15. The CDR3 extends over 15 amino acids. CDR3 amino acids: CASSQGWSISSEAFF. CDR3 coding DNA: TGTGCCAGCTCACAGGGGTGGTCTATCTCCTCTGAAGCTTTCTTT.

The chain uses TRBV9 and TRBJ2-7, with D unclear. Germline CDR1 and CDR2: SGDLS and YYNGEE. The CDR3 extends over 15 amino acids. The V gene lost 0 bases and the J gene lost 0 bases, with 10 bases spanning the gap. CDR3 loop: CASSVAALSSYEQYF. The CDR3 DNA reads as TGTGCCAGCAGCGTAGCAGCTTTAAGCTCCTACGAGCAGTACTTC.